Below are 9 T cell receptor beta chains sequenced from a single sample in a study of T cell clonality in common variable immunodeficiency (dated by TCRdb to between 2014 and 2016). Overall study results and their limits: Reportedly, TCRbeta sequences from CVID had fewer deletions and N-nucleotide insertions, and highly modified clones with 13 or more V deletions were absent from CVID.

Library preparation was by the immunoSEQ multiplex PCR assay. The immuneACCESS repertoire file appears here via TCRdb, limited to in-frame rearrangements. These files lack a portion of the clones; in checked studies, under half of the deficit traces to unresolved V genes, and the cause of the others is not known. The table records thousands of clones for this sample, and not one of them appears only once. Together, the top ten hold about 15% of the sample. What these receptors recognize is not known. Material: peripheral blood mononuclear cells. Receptors originate from a human donor with common variable immunodeficiency.

This clone is judged medium-sized (0.01 to 0.1%). The DNA ends 3 residues before the CDR3 does, and the rest of the CDR3 is filled in from the germline J gene. The chain couples TRBV19 to TRBJ2-7; possible D gene TRBD2, 6 bases. CDR3 length: 14 amino acids. The germline CDR1 and CDR2 sequences are LNHDA and SQIVND (reference sequence). V gave up 6 bases and J gave up 3 bases, with 15 bases separating them. CDR3 DNA, as far as it was read: TGTGCCAGTAGCTTTGCGGGGACCAACTACGAG. It encodes CASSFAGTNYE. The whole CDR3 sequence reads CASSFAGTNYEQYF. Looking up the rest from reference TRBV19 and TRBJ2-7 gives the full variable domain: DGGITQSPKYLFRKEGQNVTLSCEQNLNHDAMYWYRQDPGQGLRLIYYSQIVNDFQKGDIAEGYSVSREKKESFPLTVTSAQKNPTAFYLCASSFAGTNYEQYFGPGTRLTVT.

In its sample, this clone was seen many times. The read gets to within 3 residues of the CDR3 end, and the germline J gene fills in the rest. The chain uses TRBV2 and TRBJ2-7; possible D gene TRBD1, 5 bases. The V gene lost 7 bases and the J gene lost 3 bases, with 10 bases spanning the gap. This CDR3 has 12 residues. Germline lookup yields CDR1 SNHLY and CDR2 FYNNEI. The CDR3 loop is CASNQDSYEQYF. The sequenced part of the CDR3 DNA is TGTGCCAGCAACCAAGACAGCTACGAG. The full variable domain, in which reference TRBV2 and TRBJ2-7 provide the parts outside the CDR3, is EPEVTQTPSHQVTQMGQEVILRCVPISNHLYFYWYRQILGQKVEFLVSFYNNEISEKSEIFDDQFSVERPDGSNFTLKIRSTKLEDSAMYFCASNQDSYEQYFGPGTRLTVT.

On this clone: The read ends 3 residues early relative to the CDR3; the germline J gene fills the gap. The rearrangement joins TRBV6-2 or TRBV6-3 to TRBJ2-1, with a tentative D call TRBD2 (5 bases). The CDR3 totals 17 residues. Trimming took 0 bases from V and 2 from J, leaving 14 bases between them. CDR1 and CDR2 (germline): MNHEY, SVGEGT. The CDR3: CASSYSRTSGPYNEQFF. The covered CDR3 bases are TGTGCCAGCAGTTACTCGAGGACTTCCGGCCCCTACAATGAG.

A word on this clone: The read comes to an end 3 residues before the CDR3 does, leaving the germline J gene to fill in the end. The chain employs TRBV6-2 or TRBV6-3 and TRBJ2-7, with TRBD1 matching 9 bases. V shed 6 bases, J shed 2 bases, and the junction held 8 bases outside the gene matches. CDR3 size: 15 residues. Germline assignment: CDR1 MNHEY and CDR2 SVGEGT. CDR3 loop: CASRETGGFPYEQYF. The covered CDR3 bases are TGTGCCAGCAGAGAAACAGGGGGCTTTCCCTACGAG.

This clone showed up just a few times. The DNA ends 3 residues before the CDR3 does, and the rest of the CDR3 is filled in from the germline J gene. The chain employs TRBV5-1 and TRBJ2-5, with TRBD2 matching 9 bases. The junction had 7 bases not matched to a gene; V was cut back by 0 bases and J by 4 bases. Per germline, CDR1 SGHRS and CDR2 YFSETQ. This CDR3 region has 16 residues. CDR3 bases read: TGCGCCAGCAGCTTGGCCTCGGCGGGGGGGCTAGAGACC. Residues: CASSLASAGGLET. The CDR3 in its entirety is CASSLASAGGLETQYF.

By proportion, this clone is large. The observed sequence ends 3 residues before the CDR3 terminus, with the missing tail filled in from the germline J gene. The genes are TRBV7-8 and TRBJ1-1; TRBD1 matches at 9 bases. The CDR3 totals 16 residues. The germline V gene encodes CDR1 SGHVS and CDR2 FQNEAQ. Trimming cost V 0 bases and J 3 bases; bases outside gene matches: 5. The DNA read from the CDR3 is TGTGCCAGCAGCTTAGCTCCCGGGACAGGGTACACTGAA. Translating gives CASSLAPGTGYTE. The whole CDR3 reads CASSLAPGTGYTEAFF.

In regard to this clone: Sequencing ends 3 residues short of the CDR3 end; the germline J gene provides the rest. The chain combines TRBV7-6 with TRBJ2-3; TRBD2 agrees at 10 bases. From germline, CDR1 is SGHVS and CDR2 FNYEAQ. The CDR3 totals 15 residues. V gave up 5 bases and J gave up 2 bases; unmatched junction bases: 4. The covered CDR3 bases are TGTGCCAGCAGCGTCGGGACTAGCGTCACAGATACG. Translating it yields CASSVGTSVTDT. The entire CDR3 protein reads CASSVGTSVTDTQYF. Full variable domain (rest looked up from reference TRBV7-6 and TRBJ2-3): GAGVSQSPRYKVTKRGQDVALRCDPISGHVSLYWYRQALGQGPEFLTYFNYEAQQDKSGLPNDRFSAERPEGSISTLTIQRTEQRDSAMYRCASSVGTSVTDTQYFGPGTRLTVL.

This clone was detected ten times or more. Read data end 3 residues before the CDR3 end; the end is taken from the germline J gene. This CDR3 is also generated by other DNA sequences in the sample. This chain joins TRBV10-2 and TRBJ2-7; the D gene is possibly TRBD1 (6 bases). Trimming took 0 bases from V and 2 from J, leaving 8 bases between them. The CDR3 has 14 amino acids. Per germline, CDR1 WSHSY and CDR2 SAAADI. The covered CDR3 bases are TGCGCCAGCAGTGAGTCATGGGGGCCCTACGAG. It codes for CASSESWGPYE. The full CDR3 sequence reads CASSESWGPYEQYF.

A few counts support this clone. The observed sequence ends 3 residues before the CDR3 terminus, with the missing tail filled in from the germline J gene. The chain is built from TRBV19 and TRBJ1-2; 7 bases line up with TRBD1. Germline trimming cut 5 bases from V and 2 bases from J; bases unmatched to any gene: 11. The germline V gene encodes CDR1 LNHDA and CDR2 SQIVND (reference sequence). There are 16 residues in the CDR3. Incomplete CDR3 DNA: TGTGCCAGTAGTCCCTGGGGACAGAGCTTCAACTATGGC. Its protein product is CASSPWGQSFNYG. The CDR3 as a whole reads CASSPWGQSFNYGYTF.